This is a list of T cell receptor beta chains from one sample in a study of cytomegalovirus exposure and HLA in healthy donors. The repertoire was sequenced with immunoSEQ multiplex PCR; TCRdb's copy has only in-frame clones and lacks some. This table has fewer than 150,000 clones, over 75% appearing once. The sequenced sample was PBMCs. These receptor sequences come from a human donor in good health. The CDR3 runs from the conserved cysteine through the conserved F or W. D genes are given only for firm matches. The listing skips clone size in some rows; elsewhere it reads once, few, many or a size class.

abundance: .
j_gene: TRBJ1-1
d_gene: TRBD1
v_gene: TRBV28
CDR3aa: CASSPGQGAHYTEAFF
CDR3nt: TGTGCCAGCAGCCCTGGACAGGGGGCCCATTACACTGAAGCTTTCTTT

abundance: .
j_gene: TRBJ2-1
d_gene: TRBD2
v_gene: TRBV27
CDR3aa: CASSLPQGLAGGRTSGNEQFF
CDR3nt: TGTGCCAGCAGTTTACCGCAGGGACTAGCGGGAGGGCGTACCTCGGGAAATGAGCAGTTCTTC

abundance: once
j_gene: TRBJ1-1
d_gene: .
v_gene: TRBV6-6
CDR3aa: CASTEGTDLNTEAFF
CDR3nt: TGTGCCAGCACGGAGGGTACCGACTTGAACACTGAAGCTTTCTTT

abundance: few
j_gene: TRBJ2-2
d_gene: TRBD2
v_gene: TRBV10-2
CDR3aa: CASSAGRRNTGELFF
CDR3nt: TGCGCCAGCAGTGCCGGGAGGCGGAACACCGGGGAGCTGTTTTTT

abundance: .
j_gene: TRBJ2-5
d_gene: .
v_gene: TRBV6-5
CDR3aa: CASAPRRQETQYF
CDR3nt: TGTGCCAGCGCCCCGCGGCGGCAAGAGACCCAGTACTTC

abundance: once
j_gene: TRBJ2-3
d_gene: .
v_gene: TRBV7-3
CDR3aa: CASSVTRTDTQYF
CDR3nt: TGTGCCAGCAGCGTGACTAGAACAGATACGCAGTATTTT

abundance: .
j_gene: TRBJ2-6
d_gene: .
v_gene: TRBV5-1
CDR3aa: CASRPGNSGANGLTF
CDR3nt: TGCGCCAGCAGACCAGGGAATTCTGGGGCCAACGGCCTGACTTTC

abundance: few
j_gene: TRBJ2-7
d_gene: .
v_gene: TRBV5-6
CDR3aa: CASSLGQATNQYF
CDR3nt: TGTGCCAGCAGCTTGGGACAGGCTACCAACCAGTACTTC

abundance: .
j_gene: TRBJ1-4
d_gene: TRBD1
v_gene: TRBV6-5
CDR3aa: CASRLRQGGEKLFF
CDR3nt: TGTGCCAGCAGACTTAGACAGGGTGGTGAAAAACTGTTTTTT

abundance: few
j_gene: TRBJ2-1
d_gene: TRBD2
v_gene: TRBV4-2
CDR3aa: CASSQESGTSGTMIYNEQFF
CDR3nt: TGTGCCAGCAGCCAAGAATCCGGGACTAGCGGGACAATGATCTACAATGAGCAGTTCTTC

abundance: .
j_gene: TRBJ1-1
d_gene: .
v_gene: TRBV4-1
CDR3aa: CASSFQSGGFGTEAFF
CDR3nt: TGCGCCAGCAGCTTCCAGTCGGGAGGCTTTGGCACTGAAGCTTTCTTT

abundance: .
j_gene: TRBJ2-7
d_gene: .
v_gene: TRBV11-3
CDR3aa: CASSKKTGREQYF
CDR3nt: TGTGCCAGCAGCAAAAAAACAGGGCGCGAGCAGTACTTC

abundance: .
j_gene: TRBJ2-7
d_gene: TRBD2
v_gene: TRBV19
CDR3aa: CASSIGGRAFEQYF
CDR3nt: TGTGCCAGTAGTATCGGCGGGAGGGCCTTCGAGCAGTACTTC

abundance: once
j_gene: TRBJ2-3
d_gene: .
v_gene: TRBV5-1
CDR3aa: CASSLDVRYTDTQYF
CDR3nt: TGCGCCAGCAGCTTGGATGTCAGATACACAGATACGCAGTATTTT

abundance: .
j_gene: TRBJ2-7
d_gene: TRBD2
v_gene: TRBV5-1
CDR3aa: CSSGSGSPYEQYF
CDR3nt: TGCTCTTCCGGTAGCGGGAGCCCCTACGAGCAGTACTTC

abundance: .
j_gene: TRBJ1-1
d_gene: TRBD1
v_gene: TRBV7-2
CDR3aa: CASSGLQGATEAFF
CDR3nt: TGTGCCAGCAGCGGATTACAGGGGGCCACTGAAGCTTTCTTT

abundance: few
j_gene: TRBJ1-1
d_gene: .
v_gene: TRBV7-2
CDR3aa: CASSLSPVRRTEAFF
CDR3nt: TGTGCCAGCAGCTTAAGCCCCGTCAGGCGCACTGAAGCTTTCTTT

abundance: .
j_gene: TRBJ1-6
d_gene: .
v_gene: TRBV9
CDR3aa: CASSADWTAYNSPLHF
CDR3nt: TGTGCCAGCAGCGCGGATTGGACAGCCTATAATTCACCCCTCCACTTT

abundance: .
j_gene: TRBJ1-1
d_gene: TRBD1
v_gene: TRBV27
CDR3aa: CASSWGDRGLGTEAFF
CDR3nt: TGTGCCAGCAGTTGGGGGGACAGGGGGCTCGGCACTGAAGCTTTCTTT

abundance: .
j_gene: TRBJ2-5
d_gene: .
v_gene: TRBV5-1
CDR3aa: CASSLRGQETQYF
CDR3nt: TGCGCCAGCAGCTTGCGGGGGCAAGAGACCCAGTACTTC

abundance: .
j_gene: TRBJ1-5
d_gene: TRBD1
v_gene: TRBV6-1
CDR3aa: CASSLDRGPNQPQHF
CDR3nt: TGTGCCAGCAGTCTGGACAGGGGACCAAATCAGCCCCAGCATTTT

abundance: .
j_gene: TRBJ2-2
d_gene: .
v_gene: TRBV5-1
CDR3aa: CASSTTYRVTGELFF
CDR3nt: TGCGCCAGCAGCACAACCTACAGGGTAACCGGGGAGCTGTTTTTT

abundance: .
j_gene: TRBJ1-1
d_gene: TRBD1
v_gene: TRBV2
CDR3aa: CASSGPQGMNTEAFF
CDR3nt: TGTGCCAGCAGTGGGCCACAGGGGATGAACACTGAAGCTTTCTTT

abundance: .
j_gene: TRBJ2-4
d_gene: TRBD2
v_gene: TRBV7-2
CDR3aa: CASSLGLAGVTKNIQYF
CDR3nt: TGTGCCAGCAGCTTAGGCCTAGCGGGAGTAACCAAAAACATTCAGTACTTC